These 25 T cell receptor beta chains originate from one sample sequenced in a study of shared clonotypes between healthy human individuals. Clones were read by immunoSEQ multiplex PCR, and TCRdb kept only the in-frame ones, dropping some. This table has 2,500,000 or so clones, approximately 90% appearing once. The sequencing input was naive CD4+ T cells sorted from blood. Indicated subset: CD45RA+ positively selected. The receptor source for this set is a man younger than 35 in good health.

V and J are TRBV4-1 and TRBJ1-2; tentatively, D is TRBD1 (6 bases). CDR1 and CDR2 from the germline V gene are MGHRA and YSYEKL. The V gene lost 3 bases and the J gene lost 4 bases, with 15 bases spanning the gap. The CDR3 runs to 15 residues. The CDR3 loop is CASSHSGQPPYGYTF. In nucleotides, the CDR3 is TGCGCCAGCAGCCACTCAGGACAGCCTCCCTATGGCTACACCTTC.

The rearrangement links TRBV10-3 to TRBJ2-1; TRBD2 might be the D (5 bases). V lost 0 bases to trimming and J lost 8 bases, with 17 bases between them. Germline V lookup: CDR1 ENHRY, CDR2 SYGVKD. The CDR3 runs to 16 residues. The CDR3 nucleotides read TGTGCCATCAGTGAGTCGACCCGACCGGCGGGCGATGAGCAGTTCTTC. It yields the protein CAISESTRPAGDEQFF.

This clone was recorded once. V and J are TRBV6-5 and TRBJ1-5; maybe TRBD1 (6 bases). V was cut by 6 bases and J by 0 bases, with 12 bases left in between. This CDR3 has 15 residues. The germline gives CDR1 MNHEY, CDR2 SVGAGI. The CDR3 protein is CASRPGQNSNQPQHF. The DNA of the CDR3 is TGTGCCAGCAGACCGGGACAAAATAGCAATCAGCCCCAGCATTTT.

The CDR3 sequence: CASSLAGRRALGQPQHF. The CDR3 DNA sequence: TGTGCCAGCAGCTTAGCGGGTCGCAGGGCGTTAGGGCAGCCCCAGCATTTT. This rearrangement joins TRBV7-2 to TRBJ1-5, with TRBD1 as a possible D gene (5 bases). Germline V gene sequence: CDR1 SGHTA, CDR2 FQGNSA. The CDR3 is 17 residues long. With 0 bases removed from V and 7 bases from J, the gap between germline ends came to 19 bases.

The chain recombines TRBV27 with TRBJ2-5; a weak D match, TRBD2 (6 bases). Germline CDR1 reads MNHEY; CDR2 reads SMNVEV (reference sequence). This CDR3 has 12 amino acids. With 4 bases removed from V and 4 bases from J, the gap between germline ends came to 7 bases. The CDR3, as DNA: TGTGCCAGCAGTTCCGGGAGAGAGACCCAGTACTTC. Its protein is CASSSGRETQYF.

V and J are TRBV12-5 and TRBJ1-3; no clear D gene. V shed 3 bases and J shed 0 bases, with 3 bases lying between them. The CDR3 loop spans 13 amino acids. Germline-derived CDR1 and CDR2 are LGHNT and FRNRAP. The chain's CDR3 is CASGFLSGNTIYF. The CDR3 DNA reads as TGTGCTAGTGGTTTTCTCTCTGGAAACACCATATATTTT.

A remark on this clone: Within the sample, other DNA sequences also encode this same CDR3. The chain has TRBV9 and TRBJ2-1; 8 bases fit TRBD2. There are 15 residues in the CDR3. V shed 4 bases and J 0 bases; nucleotides not matched to a gene: 3. Germline V CDR1 and CDR2: SGDLS, YYNGEE. CDR3 bases: TGTGCCAGCAGCATCAGCGGGAGCTCCTACAATGAGCAGTTCTTC. Translating it yields CASSISGSSYNEQFF.

The chain carries TRBV5-7 and TRBJ2-2; tentative D call: TRBD1 (6 bases). TRBV5-7 counts as an open reading frame of uncertain function. V lost 0 bases and J lost 9, with 15 bases in between. This CDR3 region has 15 residues. The CDR3 spells CASSLDTGSARELFF. The CDR3 DNA follows: TGTGCCAGCAGCTTGGATACAGGGTCGGCCAGGGAGCTGTTTTTT.

This rearrangement joins TRBV5-1 to TRBJ2-1, with unresolved D. There are 13 residues in the CDR3. CDR1 SGHRS and CDR2 YFSETQ come from the germline V gene. Trimming stripped 0 bases from V and 7 bases from J, with 8 bases between. CDR3 protein: CASSLDGLNEQFF. CDR3 DNA: TGCGCCAGCAGCTTGGACGGGTTAAATGAGCAGTTCTTC. Full variable domain (outside the CDR3, taken from reference TRBV5-1 and TRBJ2-1): KAGVTQTPRYLIKTRGQQVTLSCSPISGHRSVSWYQQTPGQGLQFLFEYFSETQRNKGNFPGRFSGRQFSNSRSEMNVSTLELGDSALYLCASSLDGLNEQFFGPGTRLTVL.

The J gene is TRBJ2-7, the V gene TRBV7-2, with 8 bases matching TRBD2. Germline V CDR1 and CDR2: SGHTA, FQGNSA. The CDR3 consists of 15 residues. V lost 0 bases, J lost 3 bases, and 4 bases stayed unmatched. The CDR3 spells CASSLAREGLYEQYF. The CDR3 DNA is TGTGCCAGCAGCTTAGCCCGGGAGGGCCTCTACGAGCAGTACTTC. Using reference TRBV7-2 and TRBJ2-7 for the parts outside the CDR3, the full variable domain is GAGVSQSPSNKVTEKGKDVELRCDPISGHTALYWYRQSLGQGLEFLIYFQGNSAPDKSGLPSDRFSAERTGGSVSTLTIQRTQQEDSAVYLCASSLAREGLYEQYFGPGTRLTVT.

The rearrangement uses TRBV6-1 and TRBJ2-7; no definite D call. The V gene lost 5 bases and the J gene lost 0 bases, with 8 bases spanning the gap. This CDR3 has 13 residues. Germline V gene lookup returns CDR1 MNHNS and CDR2 SASEGT. The CDR3 spells CASSRYYSYEQYF. CDR3 DNA: TGTGCCAGCAGTAGGTATTACTCCTACGAGCAGTACTTC.

V and J are TRBV18 and TRBJ1-2; D is possibly TRBD1 (5 bases). The germline CDR1 and CDR2 sequences are KGHSH and LQKENI. V was shortened by 6 bases and J by 1 base, with 12 bases between the two germline ends. The CDR3 loop spans 14 amino acids. The CDR3 nucleotides read TGTGCCAGCTCCAGGGACGGAATTAACTATGGCTACACCTTC. Its protein product is CASSRDGINYGYTF. Full variable domain (remainder filled in from reference TRBV18 and TRBJ1-2): NAGVMQNPRHLVRRRGQEARLRCSPMKGHSHVYWYRQLPEEGLKFMVYLQKENIIDESGMPKERFSAEFPKEGPSILRIQQVVRGDSAAYFCASSRDGINYGYTFGSGTRLTVV.

The gene calls are TRBV7-6 and TRBJ1-5; the match to TRBD1 covers 9 bases. CDR3 length: 14 amino acids. The J segment lost 6 bases and the V segment lost 3 bases, leaving 3 bases of the junction unmatched. Germline loops: CDR1 SGHVS, CDR2 FNYEAQ. DNA for the CDR3: TGTGCCAGCAGCTTGGACAGGGGCTCTCAGCCCCAGCATTTT. Translating gives CASSLDRGSQPQHF.

The chain couples TRBV9 to TRBJ2-2, with D unclear. Germline CDR1 SGDLS, CDR2 YYNGEE. The germline V and J ends were trimmed by 4 bases and 1 base, with 11 bases remaining between them. The CDR3 is 15 residues long. The CDR3: CASSPRAGNTGELFF. The DNA of the CDR3 is TGTGCCAGCAGCCCCCGGGCAGGGAACACCGGGGAGCTGTTTTTT.

J is TRBJ1-2 and V is TRBV2; D unclear. The CDR3 is 10 residues long. CDR1 SNHLY and CDR2 FYNNEI come from the germline V gene. The ends were cut back, 8 bases at V and 10 bases at J, with 11 bases in the middle. Here the CDR3 reads CASSTETYTF. CDR3 DNA sequence: TGTGCCAGCTCAACAGAAACCTACACCTTC.

V usage is TRBV6-1 and J usage is TRBJ1-2; the D gene is possibly TRBD1 (6 bases). This CDR3 is 12 amino acids long. V lost 10 bases, J lost 4 bases, and 13 bases lay in between. Germline CDR1 is MNHNS and CDR2 is SASEGT. The CDR3 bases are TGTGCCATCACCGGACAGTCCTATGGCTACACCTTC. This gives the protein CAITGQSYGYTF.

The V and J genes are TRBV30 and TRBJ2-7; 7 bases line up with TRBD1. The germline CDR1 and CDR2 sequences are GTSNPN and SVGIG (reference sequence). Unmatched junction bases numbered 5, after V lost 1 base and J lost 5 bases. This CDR3 comprises 13 residues. This chain's CDR3 is CAWSAQGVNEQYF. CDR3 in DNA: TGTGCCTGGAGTGCGCAGGGGGTCAACGAGCAGTACTTC. The full variable domain, with the rest looked up from reference TRBV30 and TRBJ2-7, is SQTIHQWPATLVQPVGSPLSLECTVEGTSNPNLYWYRQAAGRGLQLLFYSVGIGQISSEVPQNLSASRPQDRQFILSSKKLLLSDSGFYLCAWSAQGVNEQYFGPGTRLTVT.

J is TRBJ2-2 and V is TRBV20-1; D remains ambiguous. Germline lookup yields CDR1 DFQATT and CDR2 SNEGSKA (reference sequence). Trimming removed 2 bases at V and 8 bases at J, with 3 bases between. The CDR3 loop spans 10 amino acids. The CDR3 DNA is TGCAGTGCTAGAAGAGGGGAGCTGTTTTTT. Translated: CSARRGELFF.

The chain combines TRBV2 with TRBJ1-1, with D hard to call. The CDR3 extends over 14 amino acids. V was trimmed by 8 bases and J by 3 bases, leaving 16 bases between them. CDR1 and CDR2 from the germline V gene are SNHLY and FYNNEI. The CDR3 loop reads CASVQYPGDTEAFF. CDR3 DNA: TGTGCCAGCGTTCAGTACCCCGGGGACACTGAAGCTTTCTTT.

This clone was found once. The chain couples TRBV27 to TRBJ2-6, with D maybe TRBD1 (6 bases). The length of the CDR3 is 15 residues. Germline-derived CDR1 and CDR2 are MNHEY and SMNVEV (reference sequence). Trimming stripped 3 bases from V and 8 bases from J, with 14 bases between. CDR3: CASSLGARQTNVLTF. For the CDR3, the DNA is TGTGCCAGCAGTTTGGGGGCCCGGCAAACCAACGTCCTGACTTTC. Combining the CDR3 with reference TRBV27 and TRBJ2-6 gives the whole variable domain EAQVTQNPRYLITVTGKKLTVTCSQNMNHEYMSWYRQDPGLGLRQIYYSMNVEVTDKGDVPEGYKVSRKEKRNFPLILESPSPNQTSLYFCASSLGARQTNVLTFGAGSRLTVL.

The V and J genes are TRBV7-8 and TRBJ1-1; D is unclear. Germline V gives CDR1 SGHVS, CDR2 FQNEAQ. Trimming pared 0 bases from V and 1 base from J, leaving 9 bases between. The CDR3 spans 15 residues. The CDR3 here is CASSLAWQSNTEAFF. The DNA for the CDR3 is TGTGCCAGCAGCTTAGCGTGGCAGTCGAACACTGAAGCTTTCTTT.

Worth noting for this clone: The sample contains more than one DNA sequence encoding this CDR3. V gene TRBV5-1 combines with J gene TRBJ2-3; D is unclear. The V and J ends lost 0 bases and 3 bases respectively, with 5 bases between them. Germline V lookup: CDR1 SGHRS, CDR2 YFSETQ. There are 13 residues in the CDR3. The CDR3 DNA sequence: TGCGCCAGCAGCTTGGGACGAACAGATACGCAGTATTTT. It encodes CASSLGRTDTQYF.

The V call is TRBV11-2, the J call TRBJ1-6; 7 nucleotides align to TRBD1. The J segment lost 4 bases and the V segment lost 0 bases, leaving 6 bases of the junction unmatched. CDR1 is SGHAT, CDR2 FQNNGV, per germline. The CDR3 loop spans 17 amino acids. CDR3 in DNA: TGTGCCAGCAGCTTAGATCGGACAGGTCCTTATAATTCACCCCTCCACTTT. It yields the protein CASSLDRTGPYNSPLHF. Using reference TRBV11-2 and TRBJ1-6 for the parts outside the CDR3, the full variable domain is EAGVAQSPRYKIIEKRQSVAFWCNPISGHATLYWYQQILGQGPKLLIQFQNNGVVDDSQLPKDRFSAERLKGVDSTLKIQPAKLEDSAVYLCASSLDRTGPYNSPLHFGNGTRLTVT.

J is TRBJ1-6 and V is TRBV18; D uncertain. V shed 6 bases and J shed 6 bases, with 18 bases lying between them. The CDR3 sequence is 16 residues long. CDR1 is KGHSH, CDR2 LQKENI, per germline. CDR3 sequence: CASSLGQTRINSPLHF. The CDR3 DNA sequence: TGTGCCAGCTCTCTGGGCCAAACCAGAATTAATTCACCCCTCCACTTT.

V is TRBV6-6 and J is TRBJ2-2, with D possibly being TRBD1 (6 bases). Germline CDR1 MNHNY, CDR2 SVGAGI (reference sequence). The CDR3 contains 16 residues. Trimming pared 10 bases from V and 6 bases from J, leaving 24 bases between. CDR3 amino acids: CATRNLRGGQAGELFF. The CDR3, as DNA: TGTGCCACCCGAAACCTCAGGGGCGGTCAAGCCGGGGAGCTGTTTTTT.